The 27 T cell receptor beta chains reported below all come from one sample, sequenced in a study of CD8+ T cells in alopecia areata. Treatment defined: oral pan-JAK inhibitor, 5-10 mg twice daily. In each case, RNA was isolated and then reverse transcribed into cDNA as the sequencing template. The table came from immunoSEQ multiplex PCR; TCRdb's copy has only in-frame clones and leaves some out. This table holds about 190,000 clones, about 60% found once. The sample was CD4+ T cells sorted from blood, taken at week 4, from a patient treated with tofacitinib. The origin of the receptors is a human donor with alopecia areata.

This clone was detected a few times. The chain combines TRBV30 with TRBJ2-1, with 9 bases that match TRBD1. Trimming took 4 bases from V and 4 from J; bases not matched to a gene: 8. The CDR3 covers 15 residues. The germline V gene has CDR1 GTSNPN and CDR2 SVGIG (reference sequence). This CDR3 is CAWTPDRGAYNEQFF. CDR3 nucleotides: TGTGCCTGGACCCCGGACAGGGGCGCGTACAATGAGCAGTTCTTC. The full variable domain, completed using reference TRBV30 and TRBJ2-1, is SQTIHQWPATLVQPVGSPLSLECTVEGTSNPNLYWYRQAAGRGLQLLFYSVGIGQISSEVPQNLSASRPQDRQFILSSKKLLLSDSGFYLCAWTPDRGAYNEQFFGPGTRLTVL.

V and J are TRBV19 and TRBJ1-5, with D possibly TRBD1 on 5 matching bases. The CDR3 consists of 14 residues. Germline assignment: CDR1 LNHDA and CDR2 SQIVND (reference sequence). V was shortened by 9 bases and J by 4 bases, with 16 bases between the two germline ends. The CDR3, as DNA: TGTGCCAGCATGGGCCCTGGGGGGAATCAGCCCCAGCATTTT. As protein: CASMGPGGNQPQHF.

The CDR3 reads CASSQDETSGYEQYF. CDR3 in DNA: TGTGCCAGCAGCCAAGATGAGACTAGCGGCTACGAGCAGTACTTC. The genes are TRBV4-2 and TRBJ2-7; TRBD2 matches at 9 bases. CDR1 and CDR2 from the germline V gene are LGHNA and YNFKEQ. V gave up 0 bases and J gave up 3 bases; unmatched junction bases: 3. CDR3 size: 15 residues.

V usage is TRBV15 and J usage is TRBJ2-5; D remains ambiguous. The CDR3 length is 14 residues. Deletions cut 0 bases from V and 5 bases from J, with 10 bases between. The germline V gene encodes CDR1 LNHNV and CDR2 YYDKDF (reference sequence). CDR3 sequence: CATSRDLVRETQYF. DNA of the CDR3: TGTGCCACCAGCAGAGATCTCGTTAGGGAGACCCAGTACTTC. Full variable domain (outside the CDR3, taken from reference TRBV15 and TRBJ2-5): DAMVIQNPRYQVTQFGKPVTLSCSQTLNHNVMYWYQQKSSQAPKLLFHYYDKDFNNEADTPDNFQSRRPNTSFCFLDIRSPGLGDTAMYLCATSRDLVRETQYFGPGTRLLVL.

This clone was seen only a few times. The rearrangement uses TRBV29-1 and TRBJ2-5; the match to TRBD1 covers 8 bases. Germline CDR1 reads SQVTM; CDR2 reads ANQGSEA. CDR3 size: 15 residues. Trimming removed 6 bases from V and 1 base from J; junction bases left unmatched: 10. DNA for the CDR3: TGCAGCGTGGCCCGGACAGGGATTGGCCAAGAGACCCAGTACTTC. Amino acids: CSVARTGIGQETQYF.

V gene TRBV6-1 combines with J gene TRBJ1-1; maybe TRBD1 (6 bases). CDR3 length: 11 residues. Trimming shortened V by 6 bases and J by 10 bases, and 12 bases separated the two germline ends. The germline gives CDR1 MNHNS, CDR2 SASEGT. The chain's CDR3 is CASRGGQSAFF. CDR3 nucleotide sequence: TGTGCCAGCAGGGGAGGACAGTCAGCTTTCTTT.

The V and J genes are TRBV27 and TRBJ1-5, with unresolved D. V was clipped by 7 bases and J by 1 base, with 14 bases between them. CDR3 length: 15 amino acids. The germline CDR1 and CDR2 sequences are MNHEY and SMNVEV (reference sequence). CDR3 nucleotide sequence: TGTGCCAGCAACGTACAAGGGAACAGCAATCAGCCCCAGCATTTT. Its protein is CASNVQGNSNQPQHF.

The chain couples TRBV15 to TRBJ2-3; 7 bases are shared with TRBD2. The CDR3 covers 18 residues. The ends lost 5 bases at V and 5 bases at J; junction bases unmatched: 19. Germline CDR1 and CDR2: LNHNV and YYDKDF (reference sequence). The CDR3 coding sequence is TGTGCCACCAGCGTTGGGATCCGACTAGCAGGAGGTGGAGATACGCAGTATTTT. It encodes CATSVGIRLAGGGDTQYF.

The chain carries TRBV5-1 and TRBJ2-1; the D is unclear. The length of the CDR3 is 15 residues. CDR1 and CDR2 (germline): SGHRS, YFSETQ. Trimming shortened V by 2 bases and J by 8 bases, and 17 bases separated the two germline ends. CDR3 bases: TGCGCCAGCAGCTTTCAGTTCATAGGAAGAGATGAGCAGTTCTTC. Translation gives CASSFQFIGRDEQFF.

This CDR3 is CASSRMGTDTQYF. In DNA form, the CDR3 reads TGTGCCAGTTCGCGGATGGGCACAGATACGCAGTATTTT. The V gene is TRBV27, the J gene TRBJ2-3; D remains ambiguous. CDR3 size: 13 residues. CDR1 and CDR2 (germline): MNHEY, SMNVEV (reference sequence). Trimming shortened V by 9 bases and J by 1 base, and 11 bases separated the two germline ends.

This chain uses TRBV7-9 with TRBJ2-3; 10 bases line up with TRBD2. V lost 6 bases, J lost 3 bases, and 6 bases stayed unmatched. The germline CDR1 and CDR2 sequences are SEHNR and FQNEAQ (reference sequence). This CDR3 is 15 amino acids long. CDR3 sequence: CASSSPGLATDTQYF. In DNA, the CDR3 is TGTGCCAGCAGTTCCCCGGGACTAGCGACAGATACGCAGTATTTT.

The V gene is TRBV29-1, the J gene TRBJ2-1, with TRBD2 as a possible D gene (6 bases). Trimming cost V 8 bases and J 1 base, with 12 bases left between them. In germline, CDR1 is SQVTM, CDR2 ANQGSEA. This CDR3 has 13 residues. The CDR3, as DNA: TGCAGCTCCTTCGGGAGTTCCTACAATGAGCAGTTCTTC. Protein product: CSSFGSSYNEQFF.

This chain links TRBV4-3 with TRBJ2-7, with 7 bases that match TRBD2. V lost 2 bases and J lost 9; bases outside the gene matches: 10. Germline V lookup: CDR1 LGHNA, CDR2 YSLEER. This CDR3 comprises 14 residues. DNA of the CDR3: TGCGCCAGCAGCCAATCTGAGGGGACTATACGGCAGTACTTC. Translating it yields CASSQSEGTIRQYF.

This clone has a handful of counts. The rearrangement joins TRBV28 to TRBJ1-1, with D uncertain. The CDR3 extends over 12 amino acids. With 5 bases removed from V and 5 bases from J, the gap between germline ends came to 9 bases. Germline CDR1 is MDHEN and CDR2 is SYDVKM. The CDR3 here is CASSLKVTEAFF. CDR3 DNA sequence: TGTGCCAGCAGTCTTAAGGTTACTGAAGCTTTCTTT.

The chain couples TRBV25-1 to TRBJ2-1; D might be TRBD1 (5 bases). Trimming took 1 base from V and 3 from J, leaving 10 bases between them. There are 15 residues in the CDR3. Germline V gives CDR1 MGHDK, CDR2 SYGVNS. The CDR3 reads CASSESQGGYNEQFF. CDR3 nucleotides: TGTGCCAGCAGTGAATCCCAGGGTGGCTACAATGAGCAGTTCTTC.

This clone was counted a few times. The J gene is TRBJ2-2, the V gene TRBV29-1, with D hard to call. The CDR3 is 14 amino acids. V dropped 7 bases and J dropped 1 base, with 13 bases sitting between them. Germline V gene data show CDR1 as SQVTM and CDR2 as ANQGSEA. The CDR3 nucleotides read TGCAGCGCCGAGGTGGGGAAGAACACCGGGGAGCTGTTTTTT. Amino acids: CSAEVGKNTGELFF.

J is TRBJ2-1 and V is TRBV5-1; 8 bases are a match to TRBD1. Germline trimming cut 4 bases from V and 3 bases from J; bases unmatched to any gene: 3. This CDR3 is 14 amino acids long. Germline V gene sequence: CDR1 SGHRS, CDR2 YFSETQ. The CDR3 loop is CASSGGTGYNEQFF. CDR3 DNA: TGCGCCAGCAGCGGGGGGACAGGCTACAATGAGCAGTTCTTC.

The gene calls are TRBV30 and TRBJ2-7; TRBD1 or TRBD2 may be the D gene (5 bases each). Germline lookup yields CDR1 GTSNPN and CDR2 SVGIG (reference sequence). The CDR3 runs 12 residues. V was pared by 8 bases and J by 2 bases, with 13 bases between. CDR3 sequence: CAAGRDPYEQYF. In nucleotides, the CDR3 is TGTGCCGCCGGAAGGGACCCCTACGAGCAGTACTTC.

This clone appeared a few times. The chain joins TRBV27 to TRBJ2-7; D not certain. The CDR3 is 13 residues long. Between the trimmed V and J ends, which lost 5 bases and 3 bases, there was a span of 11 bases. CDR1 is MNHEY, CDR2 SMNVEV, per germline (reference sequence). In DNA form, the CDR3 reads TGTGCCAGCAGTCTTACTCTAGGCTACGAGCAGTACTTC. This encodes CASSLTLGYEQYF.

In this sample, this clone turned up a few times. The rearrangement uses TRBV29-1 and TRBJ1-2; D may be TRBD1 (6 bases). Germline V gene data show CDR1 as SQVTM and CDR2 as ANQGSEA. This CDR3 comprises 13 residues. Trimming cost V 4 bases and J 1 base, with 10 bases left between them. The CDR3 DNA is TGCAGCGTTGCCGGACAGAGTAACTATGGCTACACCTTC. Translating it yields CSVAGQSNYGYTF.

This clone was picked up a small number of times. The chain employs TRBV7-9 and TRBJ1-3; 7 bases agree with TRBD1. Per germline, CDR1 SEHNR and CDR2 FQNEAQ (reference sequence). CDR3 length: 15 residues. Trimming took 7 bases from V and 4 from J; bases not matched to a gene: 10. This CDR3 reads CASTAQGSIGNTIYF. CDR3 DNA sequence: TGTGCCAGCACCGCACAGGGGTCTATAGGAAACACCATATATTTT.

J is TRBJ2-7 and V is TRBV7-2; D unclear. There are 15 residues in the CDR3. V dropped 2 bases and J dropped 2 bases, with 13 bases sitting between them. CDR1 is SGHTA, CDR2 FQGNSA, per germline. CDR3 nucleotides: TGTGCCAGCAGCTTATTAGGCCAGGCGCCCTACGAGCAGTACTTC. It specifies CASSLLGQAPYEQYF.

This clone appeared a few times. The chain links TRBV4-2 to TRBJ2-7, with 11 bases that match TRBD2. Germline CDR1 reads LGHNA; CDR2 reads YNFKEQ. There are 16 residues in the CDR3. J was trimmed by 0 bases and V by 4 bases; bases with no gene match: 5. The CDR3 loop reads CASSRGTSGSSYEQYF. CDR3 bases: TGTGCCAGCAGCCGCGGGACTAGCGGTAGCTCCTACGAGCAGTACTTC.

CDR3 in DNA: TGCAGTGCTAGAGATCAGGGGATGGGGTACTTC. Its protein product is CSARDQGMGYF. The V call is TRBV20-1, the J call TRBJ2-4, with TRBD1 as a possible D gene (6 bases). The CDR3 loop spans 11 amino acids. Trimming shortened V by 0 bases and J by 15 bases, and 12 bases separated the two germline ends. Germline V gene lookup returns CDR1 DFQATT and CDR2 SNEGSKA (reference sequence).

The chain joins TRBV5-1 to TRBJ2-2, with 11 nucleotides matching TRBD2. V dropped 9 bases and J dropped 3; count of bases not matched to a gene: 7. Germline values: CDR1 SGHRS, CDR2 YFSETQ. The CDR3 has 15 amino acids. DNA of the CDR3: TGCGCCACGCGGGGGACTAGCGGACACACCGGGGAGCTGTTTTTT. This encodes CATRGTSGHTGELFF.

The chain has TRBV29-1 and TRBJ2-5, with no clear D. Trimming stripped 5 bases from V and 1 base from J, with 8 bases between. This CDR3 spans 12 amino acids. Germline V gene data show CDR1 as SQVTM and CDR2 as ANQGSEA. The CDR3 bases are TGCAGCGTTTCCAGGTCCCAAGAGACCCAGTACTTC. As protein: CSVSRSQETQYF.

The chain links TRBV7-2 to TRBJ2-7; the D call may be TRBD1 or TRBD2 (6 bases each). CDR1 and CDR2 (germline): SGHTA, FQGNSA. V lost 5 bases and J lost 2, with 16 bases in between. The CDR3 is 15 amino acids. The CDR3 region has the DNA TGTGCCAGCAGCGCATCACAGGGACTGACCTACGAGCAGTACTTC. Protein sequence: CASSASQGLTYEQYF.